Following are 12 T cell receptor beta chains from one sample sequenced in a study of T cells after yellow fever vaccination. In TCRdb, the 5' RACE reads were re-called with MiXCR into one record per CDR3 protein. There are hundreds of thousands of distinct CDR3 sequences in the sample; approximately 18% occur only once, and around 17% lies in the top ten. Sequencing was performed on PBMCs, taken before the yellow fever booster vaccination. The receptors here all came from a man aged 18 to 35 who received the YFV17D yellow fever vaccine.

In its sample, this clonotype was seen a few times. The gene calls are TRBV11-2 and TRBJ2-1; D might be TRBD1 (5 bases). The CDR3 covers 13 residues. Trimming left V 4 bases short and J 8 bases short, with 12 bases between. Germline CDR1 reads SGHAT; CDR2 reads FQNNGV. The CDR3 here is CASSSSGYDEQFF. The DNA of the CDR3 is TGTGCCAGCAGCTCTTCAGGGTACGATGAGCAGTTCTTC.

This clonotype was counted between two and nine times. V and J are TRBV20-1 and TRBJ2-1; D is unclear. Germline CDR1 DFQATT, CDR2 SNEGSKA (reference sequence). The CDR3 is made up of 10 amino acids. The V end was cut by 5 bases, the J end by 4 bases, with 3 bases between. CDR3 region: CSAVYNEQFF. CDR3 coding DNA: TGCAGTGCTGTTTACAATGAGCAGTTCTTC.

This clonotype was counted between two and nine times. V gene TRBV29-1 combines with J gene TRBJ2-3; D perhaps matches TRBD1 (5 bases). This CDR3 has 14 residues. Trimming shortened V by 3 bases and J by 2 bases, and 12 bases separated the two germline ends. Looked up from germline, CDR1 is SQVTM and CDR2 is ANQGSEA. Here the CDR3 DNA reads TGCAGCGTTGACCCTAGGGGTTCCACAGATACGCAGTATTTT. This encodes CSVDPRGSTDTQYF.

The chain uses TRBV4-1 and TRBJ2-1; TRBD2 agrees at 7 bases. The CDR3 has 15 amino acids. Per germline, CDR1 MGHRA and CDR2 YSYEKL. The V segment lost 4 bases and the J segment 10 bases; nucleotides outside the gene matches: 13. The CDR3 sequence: CASSPTSEGREEQFF. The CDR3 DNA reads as TGCGCCAGCAGCCCAACTAGCGAGGGCAGGGAAGAGCAGTTCTTC.

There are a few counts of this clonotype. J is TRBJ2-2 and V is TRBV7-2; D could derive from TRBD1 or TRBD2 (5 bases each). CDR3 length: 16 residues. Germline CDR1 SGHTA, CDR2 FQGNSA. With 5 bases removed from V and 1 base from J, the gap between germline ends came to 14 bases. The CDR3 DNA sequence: TGTGCCAGCAGCCTTTGGGGGACGGGGAACACCGGGGAGCTGTTTTTT. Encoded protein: CASSLWGTGNTGELFF.

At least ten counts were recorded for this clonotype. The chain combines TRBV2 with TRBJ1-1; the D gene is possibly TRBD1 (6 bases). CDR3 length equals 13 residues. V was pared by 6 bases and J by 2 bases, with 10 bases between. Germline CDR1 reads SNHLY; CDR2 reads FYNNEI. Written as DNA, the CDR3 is TGTGCCAGCAGCGTACAGGGTAACACTGAAGCTTTCTTT. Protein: CASSVQGNTEAFF.

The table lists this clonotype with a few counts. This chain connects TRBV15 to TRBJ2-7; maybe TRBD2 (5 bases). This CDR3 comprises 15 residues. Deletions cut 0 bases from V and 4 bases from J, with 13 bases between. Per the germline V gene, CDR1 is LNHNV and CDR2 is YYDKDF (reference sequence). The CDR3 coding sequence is TGTGCCACCAGCAGAGATCTCGGGATTTCTTACGAGCAGTACGTC. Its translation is CATSRDLGISYEQYV.

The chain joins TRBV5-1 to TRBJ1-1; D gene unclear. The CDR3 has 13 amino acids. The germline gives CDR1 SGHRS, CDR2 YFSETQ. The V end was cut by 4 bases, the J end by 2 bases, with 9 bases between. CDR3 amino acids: CASSPERNTEAFF. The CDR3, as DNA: TGCGCCAGCAGCCCCGAGCGAAACACTGAAGCTTTCTTT. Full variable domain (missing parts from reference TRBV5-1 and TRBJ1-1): KAGVTQTPRYLIKTRGQQVTLSCSPISGHRSVSWYQQTPGQGLQFLFEYFSETQRNKGNFPGRFSGRQFSNSRSEMNVSTLELGDSALYLCASSPERNTEAFFGQGTRLTVV.

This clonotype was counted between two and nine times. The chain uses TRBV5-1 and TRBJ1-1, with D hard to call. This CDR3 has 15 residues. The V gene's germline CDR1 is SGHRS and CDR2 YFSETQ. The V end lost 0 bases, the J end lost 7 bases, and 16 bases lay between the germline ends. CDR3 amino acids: CASSLERQGLGEAFF. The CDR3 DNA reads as TGCGCCAGCAGCTTGGAGCGGCAAGGGCTTGGTGAAGCTTTCTTT.

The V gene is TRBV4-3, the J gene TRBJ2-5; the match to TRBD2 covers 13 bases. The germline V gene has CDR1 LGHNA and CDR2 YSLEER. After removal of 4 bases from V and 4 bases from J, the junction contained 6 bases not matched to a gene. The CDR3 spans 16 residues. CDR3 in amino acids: CASSRTSGGALETQYF. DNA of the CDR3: TGCGCCAGCAGCCGCACTAGCGGGGGGGCTCTAGAGACCCAGTACTTC.

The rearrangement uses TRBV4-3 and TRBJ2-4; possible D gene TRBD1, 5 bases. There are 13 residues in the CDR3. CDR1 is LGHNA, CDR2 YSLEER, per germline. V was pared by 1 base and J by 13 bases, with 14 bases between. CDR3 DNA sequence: TGCGCCAGCAGCCAAGTTTTAGACAGCCCACAGTACTTC. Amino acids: CASSQVLDSPQYF.

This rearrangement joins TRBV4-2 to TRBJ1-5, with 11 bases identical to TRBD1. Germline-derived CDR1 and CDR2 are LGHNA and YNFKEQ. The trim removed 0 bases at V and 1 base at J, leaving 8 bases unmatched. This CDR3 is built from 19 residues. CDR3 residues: CASSQESWTGGRSNQPQHF. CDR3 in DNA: TGTGCCAGCAGCCAAGAGAGTTGGACAGGGGGCCGGAGCAATCAGCCCCAGCATTTT.